These 24 T cell receptor beta chains share one sample of origin, sequenced in a study of T cells expressing NK-cell markers. TCRdb reanalyzed the 5' RACE reads and collapses them to one entry per CDR3 protein, without DNA. The sample table includes about 370,000 distinct CDR3 sequences. Sequences were obtained from blood T cells: a sorted CD56 or NKG2C T cell subset, CD4+ or CD8+ T cells, or bulk PBMC T cells (not recorded which). The receptors were gathered from a woman aged 45 to 65 in good health.

The chain links TRBV12-3 or TRBV12-4 to TRBJ2-6; with no DNA, the TCRdb D assignment of TRBD1 cannot be verified. The CDR3 loop spans 15 amino acids. This CDR3 reads CASGNRGFGANVLTF.

The chain links TRBV20-1 to TRBJ1-2; as DNA is missing, the TRBD1 call by TCRdb cannot be tested. CDR1 is DFQATT and CDR2 is SNEGSKA in the germline V gene (reference sequence). The CDR3 loop spans 12 amino acids. The CDR3 loop reads CSATDRGPGYTF.

V usage is TRBV12-3 or TRBV12-4 and J usage is TRBJ1-2. This CDR3 is 11 amino acids long. CDR3 protein: CASSLLRGYTF.

The gene calls are TRBV7-3 and TRBJ2-7; no DNA is available, so the TRBD2 call from TCRdb remains unchecked. CDR1 SGHTA and CDR2 FQGTGA come from the germline V gene. The CDR3 has 14 residues. CDR3 residues: CASSFSAGWGEQYF.

The V gene is TRBV6-5, the J gene TRBJ1-2; no DNA is available, so the TRBD1 call from TCRdb remains unchecked. The CDR3 sequence is 14 residues long. The germline CDR1 and CDR2 sequences are MNHEY and SVGAGI. The CDR3 is CASKVEQGPSGYTF.

The CDR3 is CSVAGTGGFEQYF. The V call is TRBV29-1, the J call TRBJ2-7; the D call from TCRdb, TRBD1, cannot be confirmed without DNA. The V gene's germline CDR1 is SQVTM and CDR2 ANQGSEA. This CDR3 contains 13 residues.

This chain links TRBV24-1 with TRBJ2-7; TCRdb proposes TRBD1, but this gene call is untestable without DNA. The CDR3 contains 15 residues. Germline V CDR1 and CDR2: KGHDR, SFDVKD. The CDR3 region is CATSDSMTATSEQYF.

The J gene is TRBJ2-1, the V gene TRBV24-1. Germline CDR1 is KGHDR and CDR2 is SFDVKD. There are 15 residues in the CDR3. The CDR3 is CATSKNRGSYNEQFF.

The chain recombines TRBV5-1 with TRBJ2-1. The CDR3 contains 16 residues. Germline-derived CDR1 and CDR2 are SGHRS and YFSETQ. CDR3 sequence: CASSLARAISYNEQFF.

This rearrangement joins TRBV12-3 or TRBV12-4 to TRBJ1-3. The CDR3 sequence is 12 residues long. CDR3 sequence: CASLPWRNTIYF.

This chain connects TRBV12-3 or TRBV12-4 to TRBJ1-5. This CDR3 contains 15 residues. The CDR3 protein is CASSFGRSGYQPQHF.

This rearrangement joins TRBV27 to TRBJ1-5; there is no DNA to check the TCRdb D call of TRBD1. The germline V gene has CDR1 MNHEY and CDR2 SMNVEV (reference sequence). This CDR3 has 17 amino acids. CDR3 protein: CASSWDREGEGNQPQHF.

This chain joins TRBV27 and TRBJ2-7; as DNA is missing, the TRBD2 call by TCRdb cannot be tested. The CDR3 is 15 residues long. The germline V gene has CDR1 MNHEY and CDR2 SMNVEV (reference sequence). The CDR3 protein is CASSSPTSGGYEQYF.

The rearrangement joins TRBV12-3 or TRBV12-4 to TRBJ2-5; lacking DNA, the TRBD1 call made by TCRdb goes unchecked. The CDR3 length is 17 residues. The CDR3 loop is CASSLAQTGATGVTQYF.

The chain combines TRBV7-2 with TRBJ2-1; TCRdb reports TRBD2, a call that lacks DNA to check it against. This CDR3 contains 16 residues. Germline CDR1 and CDR2: SGHTA and FQGNSA. CDR3 sequence reads: CASSRDPGRVYNEQFF.

The chain joins TRBV7-9 to TRBJ2-1. The CDR3 loop spans 15 amino acids. The germline V gene encodes CDR1 SEHNR and CDR2 FQNEAQ (reference sequence). This CDR3 is CASSLGVLLGNEQFF.

J is TRBJ1-6 and V is TRBV27; the D gene TCRdb calls, TRBD1, cannot be checked with no DNA. The CDR3 runs to 15 residues. From germline, CDR1 is MNHEY and CDR2 SMNVEV (reference sequence). The CDR3 sequence is CASSLSGQANSPLHF.

The chain links TRBV20-1 to TRBJ2-2; there is no DNA to check the TCRdb D call of TRBD2. The CDR3 totals 15 residues. Germline values: CDR1 DFQATT, CDR2 SNEGSKA (reference sequence). CDR3 sequence: CSARSGLVNTGELFF.

The genes are TRBV24-1 and TRBJ2-1; TCRdb returns TRBD2, unconfirmable since there is no DNA. CDR1 KGHDR and CDR2 SFDVKD come from the germline V gene. The CDR3 sequence is 17 residues long. The CDR3: CATSDPNLAGAWNEQFF.

The J gene is TRBJ1-2, the V gene TRBV15; TCRdb names TRBD1, which stays unverified in the absence of DNA. The CDR3 has 14 residues. The germline V gene encodes CDR1 LNHNV and CDR2 YYDKDF (reference sequence). The CDR3 sequence: CATSSNTVARGYTF.

The rearrangement joins TRBV14 to TRBJ2-1. There are 16 residues in the CDR3. Looked up from germline, CDR1 is SGHDN and CDR2 is FVKESK. CDR3 loop: CASSLPYRGYYNEQFF.

This sequence joins TRBV5-1 and TRBJ2-1. The CDR3 has 14 amino acids. From germline, CDR1 is SGHRS and CDR2 YFSETQ. The CDR3 here is CASSLRSNEDEQFF.

The rearrangement joins TRBV11-2 to TRBJ2-2. CDR3 length: 16 residues. From germline, CDR1 is SGHAT and CDR2 FQNNGV. CDR3 sequence: CASSPVNKANTGELFF.

The chain uses TRBV3-1 and TRBJ2-5; TCRdb selects TRBD2, and the lack of DNA leaves this call unchecked. The length of the CDR3 is 14 residues. From germline, CDR1 is LGHDT and CDR2 YNNKEL (reference sequence). The CDR3 is CASSRGLAGETQYF.